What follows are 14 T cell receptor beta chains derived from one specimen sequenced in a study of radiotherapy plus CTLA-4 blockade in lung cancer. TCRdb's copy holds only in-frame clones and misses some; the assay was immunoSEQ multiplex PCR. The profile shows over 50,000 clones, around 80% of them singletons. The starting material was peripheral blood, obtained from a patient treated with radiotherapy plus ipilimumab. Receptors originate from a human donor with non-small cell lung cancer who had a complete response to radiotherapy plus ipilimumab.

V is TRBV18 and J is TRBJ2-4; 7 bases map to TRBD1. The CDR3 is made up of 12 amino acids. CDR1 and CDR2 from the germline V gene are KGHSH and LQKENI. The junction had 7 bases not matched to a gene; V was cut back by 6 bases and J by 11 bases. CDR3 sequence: CASSRDRVVQYF. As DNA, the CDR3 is TGTGCCAGCTCGCGCGACAGGGTAGTTCAGTACTTC.

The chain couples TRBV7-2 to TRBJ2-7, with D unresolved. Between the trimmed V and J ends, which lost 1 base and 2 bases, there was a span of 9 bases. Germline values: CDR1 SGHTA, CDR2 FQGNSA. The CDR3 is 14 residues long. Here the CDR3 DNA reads TGTGCCAGCAGCTTAGGACTCCCCCCCTACGAGCAGTACTTC. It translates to CASSLGLPPYEQYF.

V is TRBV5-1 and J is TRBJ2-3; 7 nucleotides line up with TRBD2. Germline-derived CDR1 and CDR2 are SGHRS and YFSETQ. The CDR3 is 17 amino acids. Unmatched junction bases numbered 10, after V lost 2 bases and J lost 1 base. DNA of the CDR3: TGCGCCAGCAGCTTCGGGCGACTAGCCCTAGGCACAGATACGCAGTATTTT. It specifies CASSFGRLALGTDTQYF.

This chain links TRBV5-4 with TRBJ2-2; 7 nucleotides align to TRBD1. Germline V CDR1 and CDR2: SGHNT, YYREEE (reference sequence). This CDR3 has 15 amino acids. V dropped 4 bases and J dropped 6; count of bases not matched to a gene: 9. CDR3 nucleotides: TGTGCCAGCAGCCCGATCCTGGACAGGTCCGGGGAGCTGTTTTTT. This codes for CASSPILDRSGELFF.

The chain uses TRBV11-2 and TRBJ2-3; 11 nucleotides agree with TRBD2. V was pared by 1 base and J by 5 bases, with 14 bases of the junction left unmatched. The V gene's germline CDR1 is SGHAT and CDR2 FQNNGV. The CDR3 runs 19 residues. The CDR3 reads CASSLGPLLAGGPEDTQYF. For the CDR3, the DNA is TGTGCCAGCAGCTTAGGGCCCCTCTTAGCGGGGGGGCCTGAAGATACGCAGTATTTT.

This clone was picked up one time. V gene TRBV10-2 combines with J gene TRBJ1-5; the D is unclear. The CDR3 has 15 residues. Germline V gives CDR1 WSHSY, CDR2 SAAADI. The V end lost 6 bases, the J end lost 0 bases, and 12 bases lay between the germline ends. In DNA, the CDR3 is TGCGCCAGCAGCCCTGCGGGAGTTAGCAATCAGCCCCAGCATTTT. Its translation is CASSPAGVSNQPQHF.

The CDR3, as DNA: TGTGCCAGCAGCTCGGACAGGGATATAAGAAGAAACGAGCAGTACTTC. Translation gives CASSSDRDIRRNEQYF. The chain links TRBV7-2 to TRBJ2-7, with 8 positions matching TRBD1. Germline CDR1 is SGHTA and CDR2 is FQGNSA. V gave up 4 bases and J gave up 5 bases; unmatched junction bases: 13. The CDR3 loop spans 16 amino acids.

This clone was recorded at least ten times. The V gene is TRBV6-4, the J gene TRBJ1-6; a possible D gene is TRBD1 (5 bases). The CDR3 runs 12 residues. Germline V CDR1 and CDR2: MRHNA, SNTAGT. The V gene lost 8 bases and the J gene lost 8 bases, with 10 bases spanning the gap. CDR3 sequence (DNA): TGTGCCAGCCAGGCGGGGGATTCACCCCTCCACTTT. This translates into CASQAGDSPLHF.

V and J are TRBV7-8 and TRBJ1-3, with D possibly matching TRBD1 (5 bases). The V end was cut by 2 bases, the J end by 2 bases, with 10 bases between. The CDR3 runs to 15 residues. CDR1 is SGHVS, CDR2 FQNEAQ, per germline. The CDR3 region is CASSLWGGAGNTIYF. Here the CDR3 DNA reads TGTGCCAGCAGCTTATGGGGAGGGGCTGGAAACACCATATATTTT.

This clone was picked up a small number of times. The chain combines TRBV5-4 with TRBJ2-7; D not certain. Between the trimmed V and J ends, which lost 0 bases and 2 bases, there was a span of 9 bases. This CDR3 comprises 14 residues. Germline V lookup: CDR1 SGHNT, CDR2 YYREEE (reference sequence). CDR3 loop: CASSLGQSAYEQYF. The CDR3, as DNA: TGTGCCAGCAGCTTGGGGCAGTCTGCCTACGAGCAGTACTTC.

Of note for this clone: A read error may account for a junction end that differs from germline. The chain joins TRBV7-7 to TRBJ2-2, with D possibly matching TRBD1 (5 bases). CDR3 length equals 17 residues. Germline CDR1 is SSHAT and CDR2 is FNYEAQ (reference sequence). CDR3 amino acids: CASSRFPFRVDTGELFF. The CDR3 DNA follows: TGTGCTAGCAGCCGATTTCCGTTCAGGGTTGACACCGGGGAGCTGTTTTTT.

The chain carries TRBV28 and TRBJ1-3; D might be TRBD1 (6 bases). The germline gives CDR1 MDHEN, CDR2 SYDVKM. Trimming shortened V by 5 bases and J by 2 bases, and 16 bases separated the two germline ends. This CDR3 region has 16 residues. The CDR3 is CASSPSGQSAGNTIYF. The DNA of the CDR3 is TGTGCCAGCAGTCCCAGTGGACAGTCCGCTGGAAACACCATATATTTT.

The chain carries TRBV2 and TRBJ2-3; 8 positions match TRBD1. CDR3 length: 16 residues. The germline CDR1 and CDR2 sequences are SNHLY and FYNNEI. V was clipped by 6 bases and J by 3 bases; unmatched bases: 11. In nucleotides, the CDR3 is TGTGCCAGCAGAGCTAGGACAGGGACCTCAACAGATACGCAGTATTTT. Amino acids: CASRARTGTSTDTQYF.

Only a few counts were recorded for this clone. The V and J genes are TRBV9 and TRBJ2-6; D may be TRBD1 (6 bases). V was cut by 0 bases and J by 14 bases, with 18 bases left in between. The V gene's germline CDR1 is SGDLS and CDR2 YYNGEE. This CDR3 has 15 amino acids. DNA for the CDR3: TGTGCCAGCAGCGTAGCTCCGGGACAAGGTAACATCCTGACTTTC. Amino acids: CASSVAPGQGNILTF.